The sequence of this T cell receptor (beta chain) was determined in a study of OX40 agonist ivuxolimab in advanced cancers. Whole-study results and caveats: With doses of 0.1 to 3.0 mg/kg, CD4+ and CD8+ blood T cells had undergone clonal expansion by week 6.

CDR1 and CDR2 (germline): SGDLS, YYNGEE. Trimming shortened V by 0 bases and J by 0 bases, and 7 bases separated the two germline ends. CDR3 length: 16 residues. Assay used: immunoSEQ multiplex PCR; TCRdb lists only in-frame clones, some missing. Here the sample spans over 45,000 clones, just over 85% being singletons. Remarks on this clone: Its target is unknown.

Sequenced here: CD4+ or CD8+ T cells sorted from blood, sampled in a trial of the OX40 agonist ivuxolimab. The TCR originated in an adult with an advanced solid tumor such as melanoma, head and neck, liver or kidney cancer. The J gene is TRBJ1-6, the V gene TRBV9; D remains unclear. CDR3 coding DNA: TGTGCCAGCAGCGTAGGTCCTCGCTCCTATAATTCACCCCTCCACTTT. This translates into CASSVGPRSYNSPLHF.